These 4 T cell receptor beta chains share one sample of origin, sequenced in a study of OX40 agonist ivuxolimab in advanced cancers. Generated by immunoSEQ multiplex PCR, the TCRdb table keeps only in-frame clones and is missing some. The sample lists 75,000 to 100,000 clones; 84% were seen once. The material was CD4+ or CD8+ T cells sorted from blood, obtained in a trial of the OX40 agonist ivuxolimab. The source is an adult with an advanced solid tumor such as melanoma, head and neck, liver or kidney cancer.

CDR3: CAWSVWGTEAFF. The CDR3, as DNA: TGTGCCTGGAGTGTATGGGGAACTGAAGCTTTCTTT. J is TRBJ1-1 and V is TRBV30; no firm D call. The CDR3 contains 12 residues. Germline-derived CDR1 and CDR2 are GTSNPN and SVGIG (reference sequence). The ends were cut back, 0 bases at V and 5 bases at J, with 7 bases in the middle.

The chain uses TRBV9 and TRBJ1-6; no firm D call. The CDR3 sequence is 16 residues long. Germline V lookup: CDR1 SGDLS, CDR2 YYNGEE. The V end was cut by 0 bases, the J end by 0 bases, with 7 bases between. The CDR3 sequence is CASSVAAGSYNSPLHF. CDR3 coding DNA: TGTGCCAGCAGCGTAGCCGCGGGCTCCTATAATTCACCCCTCCACTTT.

The V call is TRBV7-2, the J call TRBJ2-1, with 11 bases lining up with TRBD2. CDR3 size: 15 residues. Germline V gene data show CDR1 as SGHTA and CDR2 as FQGNSA. With 7 bases clipped from V and 4 bases from J, the junction kept 6 bases outside the gene matches. The CDR3 protein is CASTWASGGYNEQFF. CDR3 sequence (DNA): TGTGCCAGCACCTGGGCTAGCGGGGGGTACAATGAGCAGTTCTTC.

V is TRBV4-3 and J is TRBJ1-1; D is undetermined. Germline CDR1 is LGHNA and CDR2 is YSLEER. CDR3 length: 16 amino acids. V gave up 0 bases and J gave up 10 bases, with 21 bases separating them. The CDR3 DNA is TGCGCCAGCAGCCAAGAGAACCCGGGAAGCCTAACAATAGCTTTCTTT. It is translated as CASSQENPGSLTIAFF.